This is a list of T cell receptor beta chains from one sample in a study of patients and donors after allogeneic stem cell transplantation. TCRdb independently ran MiXCR on the RT-PCR reads; one entry per CDR3 protein. The sample records tens of thousands of distinct CDR3 sequences, 25% to 40% being singletons. Sequenced sample: blood, either unsorted or a sorted T cell fraction (not recorded which). The receptors were sampled from a human donor who was either an allogeneic HSCT recipient or a stem cell or donor lymphocyte infusion donor (not recorded which). It is not recorded whose cells these are; they may come from a transplant donor. CDR3s include the opening cysteine and the closing phenylalanine or tryptophan. Fields, in order: V gene, J gene, D gene, clone size, CDR3 DNA, CDR3 protein. The D gene is left open where the match is weak. Only some rows state a clone size, as once, few, many or a class for expanded clones.

v_gene: TRBV5-1
j_gene: TRBJ2-5
d_gene: NA
abundance: once
CDR3nt: TGCGCCAGCAGCTCGGGGTTTTTGAGGGAGACCCAGTACTTC
CDR3aa: CASSSGFLRETQYF

v_gene: TRBV14
j_gene: TRBJ1-2
d_gene: NA
abundance: NA
CDR3nt: TGTGCCAGCAGCCAAGTGGGGGGCAGGAACTATGGCTACACCTTC
CDR3aa: CASSQVGGRNYGYTF

v_gene: TRBV2
j_gene: TRBJ1-4
d_gene: NA
abundance: NA
CDR3nt: TGTGCCAGCATCGGACAACCACTTGAAAAACTGTTTTTT
CDR3aa: CASIGQPLEKLFF

v_gene: TRBV15
j_gene: TRBJ1-2
d_gene: NA
abundance: few
CDR3nt: TGTGCCACCAGCAGAGACGAGGGCCCCTATGGCTACACCTTC
CDR3aa: CATSRDEGPYGYTF

v_gene: TRBV28
j_gene: TRBJ1-1
d_gene: NA
abundance: few
CDR3nt: TGTGCCAGCAGTGGGACAATGAACACTGAAGCTTTCTTT
CDR3aa: CASSGTMNTEAFF

v_gene: TRBV7-2
j_gene: TRBJ1-1
d_gene: NA
abundance: many
CDR3nt: TGTGCCAGCAACTCCAGGGGAAACACTGAAGCTTTCTTT
CDR3aa: CASNSRGNTEAFF

v_gene: TRBV10-3
j_gene: TRBJ2-6
d_gene: NA
abundance: once
CDR3nt: TGTGCCATCAGTGAGAGGATCTCTGGGGCCAACGTCCTGACTTTC
CDR3aa: CAISERISGANVLTF

v_gene: TRBV10-2
j_gene: TRBJ1-5
d_gene: NA
abundance: NA
CDR3nt: TGCGCCAGCAATCAATGGGCAGCTCGACCCCAGCATTTT
CDR3aa: CASNQWAARPQHF

v_gene: TRBV3-1
j_gene: TRBJ2-3
d_gene: NA
abundance: few
CDR3nt: TGTGCCAGCAGCCTACTAGGGCGCGGGCCAGATACGCAGTATTTT
CDR3aa: CASSLLGRGPDTQYF

v_gene: TRBV27
j_gene: TRBJ1-5
d_gene: TRBD1
abundance: NA
CDR3nt: TGTGCCAGCGGGACAGGGTGGGTAAACCAGCCCCAGCATTTT
CDR3aa: CASGTGWVNQPQHF

v_gene: TRBV20-1
j_gene: TRBJ1-2
d_gene: NA
abundance: few
CDR3nt: TGCAGTGCTAGAGATCGGAACAGGGCGGAGGGCTACACCTTC
CDR3aa: CSARDRNRAEGYTF

v_gene: TRBV27
j_gene: TRBJ1-2
d_gene: NA
abundance: few
CDR3nt: TGTGCCAGCAGTCGTACTAACTATGGCTACACCTTC
CDR3aa: CASSRTNYGYTF

v_gene: TRBV7-2
j_gene: TRBJ2-1
d_gene: TRBD2
abundance: NA
CDR3nt: TGTGCCAGCAGTCCCGGGACTAGTTACAATGAGCAGTTCTTC
CDR3aa: CASSPGTSYNEQFF

v_gene: TRBV15
j_gene: TRBJ2-1
d_gene: TRBD2
abundance: NA
CDR3nt: TGTGCCACCAGCAGCAGCGGGAGGGTCAGTGAGCAGTTCTTC
CDR3aa: CATSSSGRVSEQFF

v_gene: TRBV6-1
j_gene: TRBJ2-4
d_gene: NA
abundance: NA
CDR3nt: TGTGCCAGCAGTGAGGGACCAAAAGCCAAAAACATTCAGTACTTC
CDR3aa: CASSEGPKAKNIQYF

v_gene: TRBV28
j_gene: TRBJ2-3
d_gene: TRBD1
abundance: NA
CDR3nt: TGTGCCAGCAGCCCTGGACAGGGGGCTGTAGATACGCAGTATTTT
CDR3aa: CASSPGQGAVDTQYF

v_gene: TRBV25-1
j_gene: TRBJ2-3
d_gene: NA
abundance: NA
CDR3nt: TGTGCCAGCAGTGGGACAGCCCCAACTAGCACAGATACGCAGTATTTT
CDR3aa: CASSGTAPTSTDTQYF

v_gene: TRBV28
j_gene: TRBJ1-2
d_gene: NA
abundance: few
CDR3nt: TGTGCCAGCAGCCTACCCGAGCTCTATGGCTACACCTTC
CDR3aa: CASSLPELYGYTF

v_gene: TRBV7-9
j_gene: TRBJ1-2
d_gene: TRBD1
abundance: few
CDR3nt: TGTGCCAGCAGCTCGTCACAACCCGGGACAGGGTCCTATGGCTACACCTTC
CDR3aa: CASSSSQPGTGSYGYTF

v_gene: TRBV5-1
j_gene: TRBJ2-7
d_gene: TRBD1
abundance: few
CDR3nt: TGCGCCAGCAGCTTCTTAAGGACAGGACGCGACGAGCAGTACTTC
CDR3aa: CASSFLRTGRDEQYF

v_gene: TRBV6-2/TRBV6-3
j_gene: TRBJ2-3
d_gene: NA
abundance: NA
CDR3nt: TGTGCCAGCAACGACCCCCCGGGACCATCCGGAGATACGCAGTATTTT
CDR3aa: CASNDPPGPSGDTQYF

v_gene: TRBV9
j_gene: TRBJ2-3
d_gene: NA
abundance: once
CDR3nt: TGTGCCAGCAACGGCCAGCGTAGTGGGATCGCAGATACGCAGTATTTT
CDR3aa: CASNGQRSGIADTQYF

v_gene: TRBV29-1
j_gene: TRBJ1-2
d_gene: TRBD1
abundance: few
CDR3nt: TGCAGCGACGGGACAGGCCTGAACTATGGCTACACCTTC
CDR3aa: CSDGTGLNYGYTF

v_gene: TRBV4-3
j_gene: TRBJ1-2
d_gene: TRBD1
abundance: few
CDR3nt: TGCGCCAGCAGCCAAGCGGGACAGGGCCTCCTGGGCTACACCTTC
CDR3aa: CASSQAGQGLLGYTF

v_gene: TRBV6-1
j_gene: TRBJ1-1
d_gene: NA
abundance: NA
CDR3nt: TGTGCCAGCAATCCTCAGGGAGACACTGAAGCTTTCTTT
CDR3aa: CASNPQGDTEAFF

v_gene: TRBV7-2
j_gene: TRBJ1-1
d_gene: NA
abundance: few
CDR3nt: TGTGCCAGCAGCTTAGTTGGTCCCCGGATGAACACTGAAGCTTTCTTT
CDR3aa: CASSLVGPRMNTEAFF

v_gene: TRBV4-1
j_gene: TRBJ2-5
d_gene: NA
abundance: NA
CDR3nt: TGCGCCAGCAGCCATCCCATCGAGGGCAGGGAGGAGACCCAGTACTTC
CDR3aa: CASSHPIEGREETQYF

v_gene: TRBV6-1
j_gene: TRBJ2-1
d_gene: TRBD2
abundance: few
CDR3nt: TGTGCCAGCAGTGAACCAGGGCTAGCGGGAGTTTCGGCCTACAATGAGCAGTTCTTC
CDR3aa: CASSEPGLAGVSAYNEQFF

v_gene: TRBV27
j_gene: TRBJ1-1
d_gene: NA
abundance: many
CDR3nt: TGTGCCAGCAGCCAAGCAGGGGTTGTAGCTTTCTTT
CDR3aa: CASSQAGVVAFF

v_gene: TRBV11-2
j_gene: TRBJ1-1
d_gene: NA
abundance: many
CDR3nt: TGTGCCAGCAGAATTTACAGGTCCCCTGGCACTGAAGCTTTCTTT
CDR3aa: CASRIYRSPGTEAFF

v_gene: TRBV27
j_gene: TRBJ1-2
d_gene: TRBD1
abundance: NA
CDR3nt: TGTGCCAGCAGACGGGACAGGGATTATGGCTACACCTTC
CDR3aa: CASRRDRDYGYTF

v_gene: TRBV9
j_gene: TRBJ1-1
d_gene: NA
abundance: NA
CDR3nt: TGTGCCAGCAGCGTATTTGTCGGCGACACTGAAGCTTTCTTT
CDR3aa: CASSVFVGDTEAFF

v_gene: TRBV4-1
j_gene: TRBJ1-4
d_gene: NA
abundance: few
CDR3nt: TGCGCCAGCAGCCAAGCCAGGGGAATCGAACGTGAAAAACTGTTTTTT
CDR3aa: CASSQARGIEREKLFF

v_gene: TRBV4-2
j_gene: TRBJ2-7
d_gene: TRBD1
abundance: once
CDR3nt: TGTGCCAGCAGCCCTCGGACAGGGCACTACGAGCAGTACTTC
CDR3aa: CASSPRTGHYEQYF

v_gene: TRBV10-1
j_gene: TRBJ2-3
d_gene: TRBD2
abundance: NA
CDR3nt: TGCGCCAGCAGTGATCTAGCGGGGAGGGCCACAGATACGCAGTATTTT
CDR3aa: CASSDLAGRATDTQYF

v_gene: TRBV6-2/TRBV6-3
j_gene: TRBJ1-1
d_gene: NA
abundance: NA
CDR3nt: TGTGCCAGCAGCCTGGGGATTGAAGCTTTCTTT
CDR3aa: CASSLGIEAFF

v_gene: TRBV5-6
j_gene: TRBJ1-6
d_gene: NA
abundance: many
CDR3nt: TGTGCCAGCAGCTCCGACTTCTCCTATAATTCACCCCTCCACTTT
CDR3aa: CASSSDFSYNSPLHF

v_gene: TRBV15
j_gene: TRBJ2-4
d_gene: NA
abundance: NA
CDR3nt: TGTGCCACCAGCAGAGACGGGATAGGCAAAAACATTCAGTACTTC
CDR3aa: CATSRDGIGKNIQYF

v_gene: TRBV5-5
j_gene: TRBJ1-5
d_gene: NA
abundance: many
CDR3nt: TGTGCCAGCAGCTTCGCGACCAGGGGTAATCAGCCCCAGCATTTT
CDR3aa: CASSFATRGNQPQHF

v_gene: TRBV7-9
j_gene: TRBJ2-1
d_gene: NA
abundance: few
CDR3nt: TGTGCCAGCAGCTTCGTCTATGAGCAGTTCTTC
CDR3aa: CASSFVYEQFF

v_gene: TRBV6-6
j_gene: TRBJ1-5
d_gene: TRBD1
abundance: few
CDR3nt: TGTGCCAGCAGTTACCCCCAGGGGGCTAATCAGCCCCAGCATTTT
CDR3aa: CASSYPQGANQPQHF

v_gene: TRBV4-1
j_gene: TRBJ1-5
d_gene: TRBD1
abundance: NA
CDR3nt: TGCGCCAGCAGCCATTCCAGGGGGAGCAATCAGCCCCAGCATTTT
CDR3aa: CASSHSRGSNQPQHF

v_gene: TRBV7-9
j_gene: TRBJ1-1
d_gene: NA
abundance: few
CDR3nt: TGTGCCAGCAGCTTAGCTCCGGGACGCACTACGGCTTACTTGAACACTGAAGCTTTCTTT
CDR3aa: CASSLAPGRTTAYLNTEAFF

v_gene: TRBV20-1
j_gene: TRBJ1-4
d_gene: NA
abundance: NA
CDR3nt: TGCAGTGCTAGAGATCTTGAAGGAAAGGAAAAACTGCTTTTT
CDR3aa: CSARDLEGKEKLLF

v_gene: TRBV29-1
j_gene: TRBJ1-2
d_gene: TRBD1
abundance: few
CDR3nt: TGCAGCGTTGAAGGATCAAGGGGGCAGGACTATGGCTACACCTTC
CDR3aa: CSVEGSRGQDYGYTF

v_gene: TRBV10-3
j_gene: TRBJ2-1
d_gene: NA
abundance: few
CDR3nt: TGTGCCATCAGTGGGCTTTTTGATGAGCAGTTCTTC
CDR3aa: CAISGLFDEQFF

v_gene: TRBV20-1
j_gene: TRBJ1-5
d_gene: NA
abundance: many
CDR3nt: TGCAGTGCTAGGAGGCAGGGAGGGAGGTTTGCCCAGCATTTT
CDR3aa: CSARRQGGRFAQHF

v_gene: TRBV4-1
j_gene: TRBJ1-5
d_gene: NA
abundance: NA
CDR3nt: TGCGCCAGCAGCGCCCGGGGGGTGCAGCCCCAGCATTTT
CDR3aa: CASSARGVQPQHF

v_gene: TRBV5-1
j_gene: TRBJ2-1
d_gene: TRBD2
abundance: few
CDR3nt: TGCGCCAGCAGCTTGAGTGTAGCGGGTGGGCCGGGTGAGCAGTTCTTC
CDR3aa: CASSLSVAGGPGEQFF

v_gene: TRBV4-1
j_gene: TRBJ2-7
d_gene: NA
abundance: NA
CDR3nt: TGCGCCAGCAGCCAAGGGGGTCTCTACGAGCAGTACTTC
CDR3aa: CASSQGGLYEQYF

v_gene: TRBV5-6
j_gene: TRBJ2-5
d_gene: NA
abundance: NA
CDR3nt: TGTGCCAGCAGCTTGTCTTTTCGAGAGACCCAGTACTTC
CDR3aa: CASSLSFRETQYF

v_gene: TRBV29-1
j_gene: TRBJ1-1
d_gene: NA
abundance: many
CDR3nt: TGCAGCGTTGATAACACAGGGAGGACTGAAGCTTTCTTT
CDR3aa: CSVDNTGRTEAFF

v_gene: TRBV7-8
j_gene: TRBJ2-5
d_gene: TRBD2
abundance: few
CDR3nt: TGTGCCAGCACTACCCGGGGACTAGCGGGAGGATTCCAAGAGACCCAGTACTTC
CDR3aa: CASTTRGLAGGFQETQYF

v_gene: TRBV7-3
j_gene: TRBJ1-1
d_gene: TRBD1
abundance: many
CDR3nt: TGTGCCAGCAGCAGAAGACAGGGGCTGACTGAAGCTTTCTTT
CDR3aa: CASSRRQGLTEAFF